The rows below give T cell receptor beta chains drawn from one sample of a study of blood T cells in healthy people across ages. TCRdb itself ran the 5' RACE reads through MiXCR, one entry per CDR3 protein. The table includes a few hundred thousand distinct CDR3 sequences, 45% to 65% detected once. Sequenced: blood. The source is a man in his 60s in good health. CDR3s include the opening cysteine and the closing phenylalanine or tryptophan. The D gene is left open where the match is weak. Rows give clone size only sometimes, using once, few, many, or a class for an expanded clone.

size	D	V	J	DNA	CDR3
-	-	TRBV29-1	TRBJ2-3	TGCAGCGTTGAGAGGAACGTGGACGATACGCAGTATTTT	CSVERNVDDTQYF
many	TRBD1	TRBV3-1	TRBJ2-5	TGTGCCAGCAGCCCCGGACAGGGTCAAGAGACCCAGTACTTC	CASSPGQGQETQYF
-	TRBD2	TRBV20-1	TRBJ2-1	TGCAGTGCTAGTGGGACTAGCGGATACAATGAGCAGTTCTTC	CSASGTSGYNEQFF
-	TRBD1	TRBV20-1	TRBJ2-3	TGCAGTGCTGGGCCCCGGGACAGGGTGGGTGATACGCAGTATTTT	CSAGPRDRVGDTQYF
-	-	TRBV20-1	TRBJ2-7	TGCAGTGCTCTCCGGGGGTCCGCCTACGAGCAGTACTTC	CSALRGSAYEQYF
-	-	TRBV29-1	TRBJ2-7	TGCAGCGTTGACGGCGGGACTGAGGAGTACGAGCAGTACTTC	CSVDGGTEEYEQYF
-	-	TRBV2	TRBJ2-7	TGTGCCAGCAGTATCAACTACGAGCAGTACTTC	CASSINYEQYF
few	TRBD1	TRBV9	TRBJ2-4	TGTGCCAGCAGCAATAGACAGGGTCGGAGTGAGCAGTACTTC	CASSNRQGRSEQYF
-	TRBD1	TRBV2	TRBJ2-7	TGTGCCAACAGTGGGGACAGGGTCGGCGGGCACGAGCAGTACTTC	CANSGDRVGGHEQYF
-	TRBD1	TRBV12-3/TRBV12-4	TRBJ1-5	TGTGTCGGCCGGAGCACGACAGGGGGCTCGGAGCAGCCCCAGCATTTT	CVGRSTTGGSEQPQHF
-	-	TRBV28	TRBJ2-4	TGTGCCAGCAGTGGAACTCGACAGGTCCGGGAGCAGTACTTC	CASSGTRQVREQYF
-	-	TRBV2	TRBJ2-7	TGTGCCAGCAGTGAAGGGGCAGGGGATCTACACGAGCAGTACTTC	CASSEGAGDLHEQYF
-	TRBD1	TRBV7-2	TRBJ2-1	TGTGCCAGCAGCTTAGTGGGGACAGGGGCCTTTAAGGAGCAGTTCTTC	CASSLVGTGAFKEQFF
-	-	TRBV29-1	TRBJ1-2	TGCAGCGTTGAAGATCCCAGGGAGGCTAATGGCTACACCTTC	CSVEDPREANGYTF
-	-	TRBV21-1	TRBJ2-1	TGTGCCAGCGGCGGACAGGGGGCTAATGAGCAGTTCTTC	CASGGQGANEQFF
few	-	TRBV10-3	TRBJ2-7	TGTGCCATCACCAAGGAGGAAGGCTCCTACGAGCAGTACTTC	CAITKEEGSYEQYF
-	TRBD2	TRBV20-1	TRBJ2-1	TGCAGTTTTAGCGGGAGGAATAACAATGAGCAGTTCTTC	CSFSGRNNNEQFF
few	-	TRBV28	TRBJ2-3	TGTGCCAGCAGTGGAGGGGGGACAAGCACAGATACGCAGTATTTT	CASSGGGTSTDTQYF
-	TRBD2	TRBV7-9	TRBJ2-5	TGTGCCAGCAGCTTAGCGCCGGGGGGGAAAGAGACCCAGTACTTC	CASSLAPGGKETQYF
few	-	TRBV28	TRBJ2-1	TGTGCCAGCAGTTCCAGGGTTGGGTTTAGTGAGCAGTTCTTC	CASSSRVGFSEQFF
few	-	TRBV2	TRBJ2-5	TGTGCCAGCAGTGAAAACCAGCGTCAAGAGACCCAGTACTTC	CASSENQRQETQYF
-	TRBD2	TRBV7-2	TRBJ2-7	TGTGCCAGCAGCTCTTATAGCGGGGGGTTTGGCGAGCAGTACTTC	CASSSYSGGFGEQYF
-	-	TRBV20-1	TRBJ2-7	TGCAGTGCTTGGGTACCCGGGAGCTCCTACGAGCAGTACTTC	CSAWVPGSSYEQYF
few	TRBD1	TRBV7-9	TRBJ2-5	TGTGCCAGCAGCCCAAGACAGGGGGCAGGGGAGCAGTACTTC	CASSPRQGAGEQYF
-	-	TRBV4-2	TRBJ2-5	TGTGCCAGCAGCCGCCGTGGGGGAGAGCAGTGCTTC	CASSRRGGEQCF
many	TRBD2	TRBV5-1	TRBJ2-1	TGCGCCAGCAGCTTGACTAGCGGGGCCTCCTACAATGAGCAGTTCTTC	CASSLTSGASYNEQFF
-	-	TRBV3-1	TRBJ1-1	TGTGCCAGCGCGGGGAGAGGTGAAGCTTTCTTT	CASAGRGEAFF